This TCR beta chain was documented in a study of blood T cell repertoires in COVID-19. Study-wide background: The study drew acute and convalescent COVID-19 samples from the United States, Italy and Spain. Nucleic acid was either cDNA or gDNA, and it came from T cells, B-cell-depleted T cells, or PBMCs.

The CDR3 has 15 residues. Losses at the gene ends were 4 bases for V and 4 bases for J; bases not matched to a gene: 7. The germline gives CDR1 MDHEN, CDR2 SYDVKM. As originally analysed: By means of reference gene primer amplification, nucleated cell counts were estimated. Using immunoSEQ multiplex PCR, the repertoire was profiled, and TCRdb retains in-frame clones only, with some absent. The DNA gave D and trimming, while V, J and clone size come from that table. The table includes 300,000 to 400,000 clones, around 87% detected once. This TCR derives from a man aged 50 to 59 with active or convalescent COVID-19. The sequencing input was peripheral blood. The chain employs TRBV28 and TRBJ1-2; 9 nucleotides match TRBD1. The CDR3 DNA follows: TGTGCCAGCAGTTACCCTACAGGGGGCTTCTATGGCTACACCTTC. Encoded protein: CASSYPTGGFYGYTF.